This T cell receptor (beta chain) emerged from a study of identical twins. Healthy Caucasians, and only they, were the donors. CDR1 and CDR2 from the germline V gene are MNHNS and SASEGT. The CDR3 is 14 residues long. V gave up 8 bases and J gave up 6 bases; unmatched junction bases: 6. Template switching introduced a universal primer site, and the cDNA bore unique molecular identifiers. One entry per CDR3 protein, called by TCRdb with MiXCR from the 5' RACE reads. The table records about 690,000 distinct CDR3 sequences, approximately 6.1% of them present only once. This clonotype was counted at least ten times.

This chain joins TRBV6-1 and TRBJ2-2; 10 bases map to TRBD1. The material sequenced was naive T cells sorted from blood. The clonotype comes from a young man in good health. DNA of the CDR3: TGTGCCAGCCTCGGGACAGGGGTGGCCGGGGAGCTGTTTTTT. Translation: CASLGTGVAGELFF.